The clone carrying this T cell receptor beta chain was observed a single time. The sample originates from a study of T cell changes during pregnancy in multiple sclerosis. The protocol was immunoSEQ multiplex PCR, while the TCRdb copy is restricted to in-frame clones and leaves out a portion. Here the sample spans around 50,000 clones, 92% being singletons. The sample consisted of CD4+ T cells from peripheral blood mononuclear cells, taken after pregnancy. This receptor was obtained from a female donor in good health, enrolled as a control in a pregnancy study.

CDR3 amino acids: CASSSSGWGYTF. In nucleotides, the CDR3 is TGTGCCAGCAGCTCTTCAGGGTGGGGCTACACCTTC. The chain links TRBV7-9 to TRBJ1-2; tentative D call: TRBD1 (5 bases). The germline V gene has CDR1 SEHNR and CDR2 FQNEAQ (reference sequence). The germline V and J ends were trimmed by 4 bases and 8 bases, with 11 bases remaining between them. The CDR3 has 12 amino acids.